This TCR beta chain comes out of a study of blood T cell repertoires in COVID-19. About the research overall: The United States, Italy and Spain were the sources of the acute and convalescent COVID-19 samples. Sample material is recorded as cDNA or gDNA derived from T cells, B-cell-depleted T cells, or PBMCs.

Germline CDR1 reads MDHEN; CDR2 reads SYDVKM. V was pared by 7 bases and J by 3 bases, with 16 bases of the junction left unmatched. This CDR3 has 17 residues. Authors' methods: The assay estimated nucleated cells by amplifying reference gene primers. The protocol was immunoSEQ multiplex PCR, while the TCRdb copy is restricted to in-frame clones and leaves out a portion. That table gives V, J and clone size, and the DNA gave D and trimming. The top ten clones hold 2.6% of a sample with 130,000 to 150,000 clones, 80% to 90% of them seen once. This sequence was found in a human donor with acute or convalescent COVID-19. The donor label of this sample is uncertain. The sample taken for sequencing was peripheral blood. The chain links TRBV28 to TRBJ1-1; the match to TRBD1 covers 8 bases. The CDR3 coding sequence is TGTGCCAGCAAATCCTTCCTTAGACAGGGGCTGTACACTGAAGCTTTCTTT. Protein: CASKSFLRQGLYTEAFF.